This TCR beta chain appears in the sequencing data of a study of identifying expanded T cells in peripheral blood. Study results and caveats: Clone count variance between approximately 2-week samples rose with total template count.

To note about this clone: Antigen unknown.

This CDR3 contains 13 residues. The germline gives CDR1 SGHAT, CDR2 FQNNGV. Trimming took 4 bases from V and 3 from J, leaving 9 bases between them. Assay: immunoSEQ multiplex PCR; the TCRdb copy retains only in-frame clones and omits some. The table lists about 110,000 clones, about 88% of them singletons, with 7% to 9% in the top ten. The source is a person between 18 and 69 years old in good health. The chain uses TRBV11-2 and TRBJ2-5, with D hard to call. Sequencing input: blood. CDR3 coding DNA: TGTGCCAGCAGCTCGATTCACAAAGAGACCCAGTACTTC. Its translation: CASSSIHKETQYF.